Listed below are T cell receptor beta chains from one sample, sequenced in a study of shared clonotypes between healthy human individuals. TCRdb's table, derived via immunoSEQ multiplex PCR, lists solely in-frame clones and lacks some. Of about 980,000 clones in the sample, approximately 80% were seen once. Sequenced input: memory CD4+ T cells sorted from blood. The receptor source for this set is a man aged 18 to 35 in good health. Both conserved end residues are part of each CDR3. Each record gives: J gene, clone size, V gene, D gene, CDR3 protein, CDR3 DNA. A D gene is named only where the DNA matches it firmly. Some rows have no size entry. The others give once, few or many, or a class for an expanded clone.

J gene: TRBJ2-3; clone size: NA; V gene: TRBV6-6; D gene: NA; CDR3 protein: CASNERGLDTQYF; CDR3 DNA: TGTGCCAGCAACGAAAGGGGATTAGATACGCAGTATTTT
J gene: TRBJ1-1; clone size: NA; V gene: TRBV5-1; D gene: NA; CDR3 protein: CASSLNRNTEAFF; CDR3 DNA: TGCGCCAGCAGCTTGAACAGGAACACTGAAGCTTTCTTT
J gene: TRBJ1-1; clone size: NA; V gene: TRBV10-3; D gene: NA; CDR3 protein: CAITADRGTEAFF; CDR3 DNA: TGTGCCATCACAGCGGACCGCGGCACTGAAGCTTTCTTT
J gene: TRBJ2-7; clone size: NA; V gene: TRBV11-2; D gene: NA; CDR3 protein: CASSFGDYSYEQYF; CDR3 DNA: TGTGCCAGCAGCTTCGGAGACTACTCCTACGAGCAGTACTTC
J gene: TRBJ1-1; clone size: NA; V gene: TRBV28; D gene: NA; CDR3 protein: CASCGNTEAFF; CDR3 DNA: TGTGCCAGCTGTGGAAACACTGAAGCTTTCTTT
J gene: TRBJ2-3; clone size: NA; V gene: TRBV5-1; D gene: TRBD2; CDR3 protein: CASSFSGTGDTQYF; CDR3 DNA: TGCGCCAGCAGCTTTAGCGGGACTGGAGATACGCAGTATTTT
J gene: TRBJ2-3; clone size: once; V gene: TRBV7-3; D gene: TRBD1; CDR3 protein: CASSLRGQGTDTQYF; CDR3 DNA: TGTGCCAGCAGCTTAAGGGGACAGGGTACAGATACGCAGTATTTT
J gene: TRBJ1-2; clone size: NA; V gene: TRBV28; D gene: TRBD1; CDR3 protein: CASSLWGRLDREGGYTF; CDR3 DNA: TGTGCCAGCAGTTTATGGGGAAGGTTGGACAGGGAAGGAGGCTACACCTTC
J gene: TRBJ2-1; clone size: many; V gene: TRBV30; D gene: NA; CDR3 protein: CAWTPGGEQFF; CDR3 DNA: TGTGCCTGGACCCCGGGCGGTGAGCAGTTCTTC
J gene: TRBJ1-6; clone size: NA; V gene: TRBV7-8; D gene: NA; CDR3 protein: CASSFRAPGRGVSPLHF; CDR3 DNA: TGTGCCAGCAGCTTTAGGGCCCCGGGTAGGGGAGTTTCACCCCTCCACTTT
J gene: TRBJ2-3; clone size: NA; V gene: TRBV5-1; D gene: NA; CDR3 protein: CASSLALTGSTDTQYF; CDR3 DNA: TGCGCCAGCAGCTTGGCCTTAACAGGGAGCACAGATACGCAGTATTTT
J gene: TRBJ2-1; clone size: NA; V gene: TRBV6-1; D gene: NA; CDR3 protein: CASSGEQFF; CDR3 DNA: TGTGCCAGCAGTGGGGAACAGTTCTTC
J gene: TRBJ2-1; clone size: NA; V gene: TRBV2; D gene: NA; CDR3 protein: CASSPPGSSYNEQFF; CDR3 DNA: TGTGCCAGCAGTCCACCGGGATCCTCCTACAATGAGCAGTTCTTC
J gene: TRBJ1-1; clone size: few; V gene: TRBV4-1; D gene: NA; CDR3 protein: CASSQDLAAKAFF; CDR3 DNA: TGCGCCAGCAGCCAAGATTTGGCAGCCAAAGCTTTCTTT
J gene: TRBJ1-2; clone size: NA; V gene: TRBV7-2; D gene: NA; CDR3 protein: CASSFGPARGYTF; CDR3 DNA: TGTGCCAGCAGCTTCGGTCCGGCGAGGGGCTACACCTTC
J gene: TRBJ2-7; clone size: NA; V gene: TRBV11-2; D gene: NA; CDR3 protein: CASSSRALGSYEQYF; CDR3 DNA: TGTGCCAGCAGCTCCCGGGCTTTGGGGTCCTACGAGCAGTACTTC
J gene: TRBJ1-6; clone size: NA; V gene: TRBV27; D gene: NA; CDR3 protein: CASSLIARRSGRTSSSYNSPLHF; CDR3 DNA: TGTGCCAGCAGTTTAATCGCCCGTCGGTCAGGGAGGACCTCAAGCTCCTATAATTCACCCCTCCACTTT
J gene: TRBJ1-2; clone size: NA; V gene: TRBV7-2; D gene: NA; CDR3 protein: CASSLGEGPFGYTF; CDR3 DNA: TGTGCCAGCAGCTTAGGTGAGGGACCTTTTGGCTACACCTTC
J gene: TRBJ1-1; clone size: NA; V gene: TRBV14; D gene: NA; CDR3 protein: CASSQVGGTEAFF; CDR3 DNA: TGTGCCAGCAGCCAAGTAGGGGGCACTGAAGCTTTCTTT
J gene: TRBJ2-7; clone size: NA; V gene: TRBV7-9; D gene: NA; CDR3 protein: CASSTTGSSNEQYF; CDR3 DNA: TGTGCCAGCAGCACTACAGGGTCAAGCAACGAGCAGTACTTC
J gene: TRBJ1-2; clone size: NA; V gene: TRBV2; D gene: NA; CDR3 protein: CASIGQIIANYGYTF; CDR3 DNA: TGTGCCAGCATTGGACAGATTATAGCTAACTATGGCTACACCTTC
J gene: TRBJ2-7; clone size: NA; V gene: TRBV6-1; D gene: TRBD2; CDR3 protein: CASSEMGVAGSSEQYF; CDR3 DNA: TGTGCCAGCAGTGAAATGGGGGTAGCGGGAAGTTCCGAGCAGTACTTC
J gene: TRBJ1-4; clone size: NA; V gene: TRBV7-2; D gene: NA; CDR3 protein: CASSLGDSANEKLFF; CDR3 DNA: TGTGCCAGCAGCCTCGGGGATTCGGCTAATGAAAAACTGTTTTTT
J gene: TRBJ2-5; clone size: NA; V gene: TRBV2; D gene: NA; CDR3 protein: CASSLEHQETQYF; CDR3 DNA: TGTGCCAGCTCATTAGAGCACCAAGAGACCCAGTACTTC
J gene: TRBJ1-2; clone size: NA; V gene: TRBV18; D gene: NA; CDR3 protein: CASSPGTKEGYTF; CDR3 DNA: TGTGCCAGCTCACCAGGGACAAAGGAAGGCTACACCTTC
J gene: TRBJ2-7; clone size: once; V gene: TRBV28; D gene: NA; CDR3 protein: CASSLGPQAYEQYF; CDR3 DNA: TGTGCCAGCAGTTTAGGGCCCCAAGCCTACGAGCAGTACTTC
J gene: TRBJ1-1; clone size: NA; V gene: TRBV11-3; D gene: NA; CDR3 protein: CASSLELNTEAFF; CDR3 DNA: TGTGCCAGCAGCCTCGAATTGAACACTGAAGCTTTCTTT
J gene: TRBJ2-6; clone size: NA; V gene: TRBV6-6; D gene: TRBD1; CDR3 protein: CASSDRAAGANVLTF; CDR3 DNA: TGTGCCAGCAGCGACAGGGCTGCCGGGGCCAACGTCCTGACTTTC
J gene: TRBJ1-1; clone size: NA; V gene: TRBV7-9; D gene: TRBD1; CDR3 protein: CASSLRGTGTGGRVAFF; CDR3 DNA: TGTGCCAGCAGCTTAAGGGGCACGGGGACAGGTGGCCGAGTAGCTTTCTTT
J gene: TRBJ2-6; clone size: few; V gene: TRBV18; D gene: TRBD2; CDR3 protein: CASSANTLAGAAGANVLTF; CDR3 DNA: TGTGCCAGCTCGGCAAATACGCTAGCGGGAGCAGCTGGGGCCAACGTCCTGACTTTC
J gene: TRBJ1-1; clone size: NA; V gene: TRBV6-1; D gene: TRBD1; CDR3 protein: CASRTGYQAFF; CDR3 DNA: TGTGCCAGCAGGACAGGGTACCAGGCTTTCTTT
J gene: TRBJ2-7; clone size: NA; V gene: TRBV10-3; D gene: NA; CDR3 protein: CAIRGAKTGTYEQYF; CDR3 DNA: TGTGCCATCAGAGGAGCAAAGACTGGTACCTACGAGCAGTACTTC
J gene: TRBJ1-2; clone size: NA; V gene: TRBV4-1; D gene: NA; CDR3 protein: CASSQVGRAAYGYTF; CDR3 DNA: TGCGCCAGCAGCCAAGTTGGCAGAGCGGCTTATGGCTACACCTTC
J gene: TRBJ2-3; clone size: NA; V gene: TRBV5-6; D gene: TRBD2; CDR3 protein: CASRLAGGVDTQYF; CDR3 DNA: TGTGCCAGCAGACTAGCGGGGGGTGTAGATACGCAGTATTTT
J gene: TRBJ2-7; clone size: NA; V gene: TRBV21-1; D gene: NA; CDR3 protein: CASSTWTTYEQYF; CDR3 DNA: TGTGCCAGCAGCACCTGGACCACCTACGAGCAGTACTTC
J gene: TRBJ2-5; clone size: NA; V gene: TRBV7-9; D gene: TRBD2; CDR3 protein: CASSLGSGAEETQYF; CDR3 DNA: TGTGCCAGCAGCTTGGGTAGCGGGGCCGAAGAGACCCAGTACTTC
J gene: TRBJ2-5; clone size: NA; V gene: TRBV7-3; D gene: NA; CDR3 protein: CASSPTGLIQETQYF; CDR3 DNA: TGTGCCAGCAGCCCGACTGGGCTGATCCAAGAGACCCAGTACTTC
J gene: TRBJ1-1; clone size: NA; V gene: TRBV5-3; D gene: TRBD1; CDR3 protein: CARSRRQGAQVAFF; CDR3 DNA: TGTGCCAGAAGCAGACGACAGGGCGCGCAGGTAGCTTTCTTT
J gene: TRBJ1-6; clone size: NA; V gene: TRBV7-9; D gene: NA; CDR3 protein: CASSFGAAFLNSPLHF; CDR3 DNA: TGTGCCAGCAGCTTCGGGGCAGCCTTCTTAAATTCACCCCTCCACTTT
J gene: TRBJ2-1; clone size: NA; V gene: TRBV11-3; D gene: NA; CDR3 protein: CASSSRVGRINEQFF; CDR3 DNA: TGTGCCAGCAGCTCTAGAGTCGGACGGATCAATGAGCAGTTCTTC
J gene: TRBJ1-6; clone size: few; V gene: TRBV5-6; D gene: TRBD1; CDR3 protein: CASSLKGQGNSPLHF; CDR3 DNA: TGTGCCAGCAGCTTAAAGGGACAGGGGAATTCACCCCTCCACTTT
J gene: TRBJ1-2; clone size: NA; V gene: TRBV6-6; D gene: NA; CDR3 protein: CASSYSTDYGYTF; CDR3 DNA: TGTGCCAGCAGTTACTCGACGGACTATGGCTACACCTTC
J gene: TRBJ2-7; clone size: NA; V gene: TRBV7-9; D gene: NA; CDR3 protein: CASSRTENEQYF; CDR3 DNA: TGTGCCAGCAGCCGGACAGAAAACGAGCAGTACTTC
J gene: TRBJ1-4; clone size: NA; V gene: TRBV10-3; D gene: NA; CDR3 protein: CAIKGQGEEKLFF; CDR3 DNA: TGTGCCATCAAGGGCCAGGGAGAAGAAAAACTGTTTTTT
J gene: TRBJ2-3; clone size: NA; V gene: TRBV9; D gene: NA; CDR3 protein: CASSARDQASGSTQYF; CDR3 DNA: TGTGCCAGCAGCGCCCGGGACCAAGCTTCGGGGAGTACGCAGTATTTT